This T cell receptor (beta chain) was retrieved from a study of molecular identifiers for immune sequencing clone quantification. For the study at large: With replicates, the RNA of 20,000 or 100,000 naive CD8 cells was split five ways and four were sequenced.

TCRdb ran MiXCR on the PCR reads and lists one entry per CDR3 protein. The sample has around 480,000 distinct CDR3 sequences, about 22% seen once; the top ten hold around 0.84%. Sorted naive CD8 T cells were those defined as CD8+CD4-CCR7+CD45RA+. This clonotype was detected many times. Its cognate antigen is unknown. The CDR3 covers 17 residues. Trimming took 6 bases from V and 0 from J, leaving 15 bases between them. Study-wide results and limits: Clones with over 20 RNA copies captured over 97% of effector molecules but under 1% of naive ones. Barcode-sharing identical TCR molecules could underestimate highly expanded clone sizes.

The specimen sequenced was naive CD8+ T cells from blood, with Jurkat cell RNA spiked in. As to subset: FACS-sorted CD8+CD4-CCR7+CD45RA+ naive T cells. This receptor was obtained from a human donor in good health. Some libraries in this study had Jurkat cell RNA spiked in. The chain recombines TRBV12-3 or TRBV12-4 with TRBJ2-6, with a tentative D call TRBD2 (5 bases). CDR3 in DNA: TGTGCCAGCAGCTCGGTGTTAACTAGCTCTGGGGCCAACGTCCTGACTTTC. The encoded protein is CASSSVLTSSGANVLTF.